Listed below are T cell receptor beta chains from one sample, sequenced in a study of human T cells and chemical hapten exposure. A single record per CDR3 protein comes from TCRdb applying MiXCR to the RACE reads. The table has tens of thousands of distinct CDR3 sequences, approximately 11% seen once. Material: whole blood, obtained in connection with sensitization to the hapten diphenylcyclopropenone (DPC). The receptor source for this set is a woman aged 50 to 60 with alopecia areata. Some clones in this sample may be carry-over from other donors' samples. CDR3s include the opening cysteine and the closing phenylalanine or tryptophan. The D gene is left open where the match is weak. The size entry is marked missing in some rows and otherwise reads once, few, many or a size class.

d_gene	abundance	v_gene	j_gene	CDR3nt	CDR3aa
TRBD2	many	TRBV7-2	TRBJ2-7	TGTGCCAGCAGCTTAGCGTCTAGCGGGACCTACGAGCAGTACTTC	CASSLASSGTYEQYF
TRBD1	many	TRBV5-1	TRBJ1-1	TGCGCCAGCAGCTTCTCCGACAGGGGGGCCACTGAAGCTTTCTTT	CASSFSDRGATEAFF
.	many	TRBV28	TRBJ1-1	TGTGCCAGCAGTTTAGCAAGGGGTGCTTTCTTT	CASSLARGAFF
.	.	TRBV7-9	TRBJ2-7	TGTGCCAGCAGTCCGACAGCGAAGGAGCAGTACTTC	CASSPTAKEQYF
.	few	TRBV28	TRBJ2-7	TGTGCCAGCAGTCCCCGGGGAGAAGGGACCTACGAGCAGTACTTC	CASSPRGEGTYEQYF
TRBD2	many	TRBV7-2	TRBJ2-7	TGTGCCAGCAGCTTAGCTCGGGGACTAGGGACCTACGAGCAGTACTTC	CASSLARGLGTYEQYF
.	many	TRBV20-1	TRBJ2-3	TGCAGTGCTAGAGAGTACGACCGGGGGACAGATACGCAGTATTTT	CSAREYDRGTDTQYF
TRBD2	few	TRBV12-5	TRBJ2-1	TGTGCTAGTGGTTTGGTAGCTAGCGGGGGTGAGCAGTTCTTC	CASGLVASGGEQFF
.	few	TRBV2	TRBJ2-7	TGTGCCAGCAGTGCTCCCGGGACGCCTCGCTTC	CASSAPGTPRF
.	.	TRBV29-1	TRBJ2-5	TGCAGCGTTGTCGAGGTTACTAAGAAAGAGACCCAGTACTTC	CSVVEVTKKETQYF
TRBD1	many	TRBV5-1	TRBJ2-7	TGCGCCAGCAGCCCCCCGGGACAGGGCTACGAGCAGTACTTC	CASSPPGQGYEQYF
.	many	TRBV18	TRBJ2-1	TGTGCCAGCTCACTATTCCTCAGGGGAAGCTCCTACAATGAGCAGTTCTTC	CASSLFLRGSSYNEQFF